This paragraph covers one TCR beta chain sequence. Its antigen is not known. These data are taken from a study of cytomegalovirus exposure and HLA in healthy donors. General observations from the study: A later analysis found first-cohort TCR clusters tended to co-occur in the 90 to 150 validation repertoires. TCR beta chains numbering under 200 were designated cytomegalovirus-associated.

V was clipped by 3 bases and J by 7 bases; unmatched bases: 12. This CDR3 is built from 17 residues. CDR1 is SGHTA, CDR2 FQGNSA, per germline. Assay: immunoSEQ multiplex PCR; the TCRdb copy retains only in-frame clones and omits some. The sample contains 150,000 to 200,000 clones, 70% to 90% of which appear only once. The sample taken for sequencing was PBMCs. The TCR comes from a woman under 30 in good health and CMV-seronegative. The genes are TRBV7-2 and TRBJ2-1, with 10 bases fitting TRBD2. The CDR3 DNA sequence: TGTGCCAGCAGCTTTGCTGGAGCGGGAGGGCCCTCGAATGAGCAGTTCTTC. Translation: CASSFAGAGGPSNEQFF.